Here is one TCR beta chain with its context. Its specificity is unknown. Tens of thousands of T cell genomes, or roughly 200 ng DNA, went into the sorted-subset replicate PCRs. Sequencing used immunoSEQ multiplex PCR; TCRdb keeps in-frame clones, though not all of them. Seen here are about 820,000 clones, about 92% observed once, and the top ten hold 24%. The source of the sample is a study of shared clonotypes between healthy human individuals. Study-level points and caveats: Enrolling few donors narrowed the genetic and exposure-history diversity that was represented. Read depth was anticipated to influence clonotype sharing among donors.

Naive CD8 cells were CD45RO-negative, positively selected for CCR7, excluding terminally differentiated effector memory CD45RA+ cells. Trimming took off 6 bases at V and 5 bases at J, with 16 bases between the two ends. CDR1 is SQVTM and CDR2 is ANQGSEA in the germline V gene. The CDR3 runs 14 residues. The chain is built from TRBV29-1 and TRBJ2-2; no clear D gene. This sequence was found in a man between 25 and 39 years old in good health. What was sequenced was naive CD8+ T cells sorted from blood. The CDR3 DNA sequence: TGCAGCGTGTGGACGGGTATAGGAACCGGGGAGCTGTTTTTT. Its protein is CSVWTGIGTGELFF.